The present TCR beta chain was sequenced within a study of metastatic and nonmetastatic thyroid tumors. Across the whole study: Blood and tumor or nodule tissue repertoires from malignant and benign thyroid patients were compared.

The CDR3 runs to 15 residues. Germline loops: CDR1 MNHEY, CDR2 SMNVEV (reference sequence). Trimming left V 8 bases short and J 1 base short, with 16 bases between. Patients had received no treatment of any kind before thyroid surgery. MiXCR re-clonotyped the PCR reads for TCRdb. The sample records 30,000 or so clones, roughly 25% being singletons. This clone was observed at least ten times. The receptor comes from a female donor with papillary thyroid cancer or a benign thyroid nodule (not recorded which). Some clones in this sample may be carry-over from other donors' samples. The V gene is TRBV27, the J gene TRBJ2-3, with D tentatively TRBD1 or TRBD2 (5 bases each). Sequenced: blood. The CDR3 is CASGRGVIGTDTQYF. In DNA, the CDR3 is TGTGCCAGCGGACGGGGCGTGATTGGCACAGATACGCAGTATTTT.